There are many counts of the clone carrying this T cell receptor (beta chain). What it binds is unknown. The germline V gene encodes CDR1 SGHTA and CDR2 FQGNSA. The CDR3 is 15 residues long. Trimming took off 5 bases at V and 4 bases at J, with 17 bases between the two ends. This record belongs to a study of T cell repertoires in cytomegalovirus infection. General study findings and limits: Within the response measured ex vivo, HLA-C-restricted CMV-specific TCR beta clonotypes were dominant. The cumulative frequency of public TCR beta families distinguished individuals who carried CMV together with the relevant HLA.

One entry per CDR3 protein, called by TCRdb with MiXCR from the reads. Of fewer than 550,000 distinct CDR3 sequences in the sample, 26% were seen once. The V call is TRBV7-2, the J call TRBJ2-5; D ambiguous. Specimen: PBMCs. The clonotype comes from a human donor in good health (CMV status not recorded). Some clones in this sample may be carry-over from other donors' samples. The CDR3 is CASSPVLGPGETQYF. In DNA form, the CDR3 reads TGTGCCAGCAGCCCCGTCCTGGGCCCGGGAGAGACCCAGTACTTC.